In this sample, the clone carrying this T cell receptor (beta chain) turned up a few times. Its specificity is unknown. The study sequenced cultured CD4+ T cell DNA using the Oncomine TCR Beta short-read assay. One entry per CDR3 protein, called by TCRdb with MiXCR from the PCR reads. This table has tens of thousands of distinct CDR3 sequences, approximately 40% appearing once. This record comes from a study of vaccination and CD4 T cells after COVID-19. Described treatment: roughly 10-day PBMC culture with coronavirus spike peptide pools or control peptides (ViraFEST assay). Trimming removed 4 bases from V and 5 bases from J, with 10 bases in between. The germline CDR1 and CDR2 sequences are KGHDR and SFDVKD. The CDR3 length is 13 residues.

The TCR sequence derives from a human donor who had recovered from COVID-19. The specimen sequenced was CD4+ T cells from blood, cultured in vitro. V and J are TRBV24-1 and TRBJ2-5; D gene unclear. The CDR3 DNA is TGTGCCACCAGTGAGGCCCAGACGGAGACCCAGTACTTC. Its translation: CATSEAQTETQYF.